Sequencing of this TCR beta chain was carried out in a study of cytomegalovirus exposure and HLA in healthy donors (dated by TCRdb to 2016 to 2017). Study-wide context: In an earlier analysis of several hundred of the donors, 250 to 350 Gb of sequence data and 100 million or so unique TCR beta sequences from 150 million to 200 million T cells were reported. Approximately 300 gigabases of sequencing data and around 80 million unique TCR sequences made up an early release that covered around 640 HLA-typed donors. Among the roughly 400 genotyped donors, approximately 82% belonged to the genetic ancestry cluster associated with self-reported Caucasian donors. The aim of the study was to test whether cataloging public T cell receptors could identify signatures of past pathogen exposure. Using immunosequencing, the study profiled T cell repertoires from about 620 subjects and related those repertoires to cytomegalovirus serostatus. Besides the first cohort of 666 subjects, a separate validation cohort made up of around 120 different subjects was used. To predict cytomegalovirus infection status, the study brought together high-throughput TCR immunosequencing, statistical association of individual TCRs with disease status, and machine learning. A later analysis re-examined previously published TCR beta repertoires from 600 to 700 donors and added high-resolution HLA genotyping to investigate patterns of TCR occurrence. In the later analysis, no new phenotypic data were used to find candidate immune exposures; instead, reliance was placed on TCR beta sequences and their occurrence across donors. In an earlier analysis of roughly 600 of the donors, high-throughput TCR beta sequencing was used to judge whether each TCR beta V gene segment behaved as functional or pseudogenic. Donor age, sex, ethnicity and CMV serostatus were compiled together with the repertoire data. A later genetic analysis took genome-wide SNP genotypes for about 65% of the 666 donors and used that subset as a discovery cohort. Every discovery cohort repertoire had been produced on one sequencing platform. HLA typing covered class I and class II loci at four-digit resolution. Typing coverage varied by locus: roughly 629-630 donors for A, B, C, DRB1 and DQB1; approximately 500 for DQA1; over 600 for DPA1; 400 to 480 for DPB1. Four to six DR-DQ haplotypes were handled as single units for association and clustering because linkage in the cohort was strong. Across some 400 genotyped donors of the cohort, an average of approximately 240,000 unique TCR beta nucleotide sequences per donor were sequenced, and around 19% of those sequences were non-productive. Study-level results and caveats: A further reported finding was that TCR beta sequences accurately predicted the HLA-A and HLA-B alleles for most subjects in the first cohort. When HLA alleles, especially DR and DQ, strongly co-occurred, TCR associations were difficult to assign to individual alleles. Sequencing depth was assumed to be roughly uniform across donors in the presence/absence analyses, though that assumption may not hold. Correlated functional status among segregating V segments might be attributable to linkage disequilibrium, but an unknown experimental factor could not be ruled out. A later analysis reported that several top co-occurrence clusters appeared linked to parvovirus B19, influenza, CMV and Epstein-Barr virus. According to a later genetic analysis, donors in an Asian-associated ancestry cluster had fewer N-insertions in productive TCRs than the roughly 670-donor mean. A later genetic analysis associated a missense DCLRE1C variant with V-gene and J-gene trimming of TCR beta chains, and an independent cohort replicated the association. A later analysis associated 15,000 or so TCR beta sequences with specific HLA alleles at a false discovery rate of 0.05. Seventeen rarely observed V segments, including chromosome 9 orphons, were excluded from the earlier analysis of approximately 500 of the donors because counts were too low. For the cohort, immune exposure information was limited to CMV serostatus. The study listed approximately 160 TCR beta chains as associated with cytomegalovirus. Across donors, most TCR sequences were observed very rarely, whereas some public TCRs were present in many individuals. According to a later analysis, most CMV-associated TCR beta chains appeared to be HLA-restricted, and the HLA associations seemed to be driven largely by CMV exposure. A few of the identified cytomegalovirus-associated TCR beta chains were confirmed in vitro to be specific for cytomegalovirus antigens. The classifier was reported to diagnose cytomegalovirus status with high specificity and sensitivity in both the original cohort and the validation cohort. This cohort had only TCR beta chains sequenced, and the lack of alpha or paired-chain data limited which features could be detected. According to the authors, the approach could potentially be generalized to other disease states and immunological phenotypes. Because HLA typing was missing for some donors at each locus, association tests included only the typed subset. The 87-base-pair reads could not distinguish some IMGT-functional V segments, including TRBV6-2 and TRBV6-3, so those segments were excluded. In a later analysis, TCR association rates were found to vary across HLA loci, with the most associated TCRs seen for DRB1 alleles and the fewest for HLA-C alleles. Compared with equally common non-associated chains, HLA-associated TCR beta chains in a later analysis were more clonally expanded and had lower generation probabilities. Broadly in line with IMGT annotations, most TCR beta V segments showed up in productive rearrangements about 87% or about 30% of the time in an earlier analysis of about 500 of the donors. A cluster of highly shared sequence variants was judged likely to be a technical artifact of the sequencing pipeline.

In total, around 600 healthy bone marrow donors made up the cohort. At the time of sampling, all cohort members were nominally healthy, though unrecorded immune exposures were likely present. The donor tested CMV seropositive and was one of the 289 seropositive cohort members. Each donor provided a peripheral blood sample, and peripheral blood mononuclear cells were used for TCR beta sequencing. Genomic DNA extraction from the blood cell samples was performed with the Qiagen DNeasy Blood Extraction Kit. Remarks on this clone: Its antigen remains unidentified. There are no base qualities to consult, and no much larger clone falls within one base.

Library preparation employed the immunoSEQ multiplex PCR assay. The multiplex PCR relied on a mix of 60 forward primers for TCR Vbeta segments and 13 reverse primers for TCR Jbeta segments. The CDR3 region of rearranged TCR beta genes was amplified from genomic DNA with a multiplex PCR assay. The amplified TCR beta libraries were sequenced on the Illumina HiSeq System as 87-base-pair reads. Per the authors' processing: A later analysis tallied about 77 million unique TCR beta chains across the 666 repertoires, and about 10 million of those chains were shared by two or more donors. Raw reads were error-corrected and collapsed into unique sequences by a nearest-neighbor algorithm in which closely related sequences were merged to remove PCR and sequencing errors. CDR3 sequences were aligned to IMGT reference sequences to assign V, D and J gene segments. For a sequence to be retained, a match of at least six nucleotides was required to both a V gene segment and a J gene segment. Rearrangements were called productive when the CDR3 lacked stop codons and stayed in frame with V and J; all others were non-productive. Following IMGT convention, CDR3 was defined as the stretch from the second conserved V-encoded cysteine to the conserved J-encoded phenylalanine. The earlier analysis of some 550 of the donors excluded any sequence lacking an unambiguous match to a single V gene segment. An earlier analysis of fewer than 750 of the donors classified V segments as functional when productive rearrangements were above 56.7% and as segregating when the standard deviation between donors was above 5%. A statistical classification framework was built for diagnosing cytomegalovirus status from the catalog of TCR beta chain sequences. A later analysis assigned V and J genes by comparing TCR nucleotide sequences with IMGT/GENE-DB human TR gene sequences. A later analysis assigned CDR3 sequences and most-parsimonious VDJ recombination scenarios with the TCRdist pipeline. In a later analysis, each TCR beta chain was defined by its CDR3 amino acid sequence together with its V-gene family, and reads without a unique V-gene family were excluded. To address suspected cross-contamination and a sequencing artifact, a later analysis removed roughly 640 highly shared, low-generation-probability nucleotide sequences. In a later analysis, a clonal expansion index for each public chain was calculated from normalized within-repertoire ranks of inferred template counts. In a later analysis, generation probabilities were computed with a VDJ recombination model fitted to out-of-frame rearrangements, and the resulting probabilities were checked against IGoR. In a later analysis, TCR-TCR, TCR-HLA and TCR-CMV co-occurrence was scored with hypergeometric tests, and a repertoire-size bias correction was applied to TCR pairs. False discovery rates were estimated in a later analysis by permuting HLA or CMV assignments 20 times. A later analysis grouped co-occurring TCRs with DBSCAN, adding TCRdist sequence similarity when clustering within HLA-allele-positive subsets. Repertoires with fewer than 30,000 or more than 120,000 public chains, plus five repertoires with anomalous nucleotide sharing, were excluded from co-occurrence clustering. TCRdb provides this immuneACCESS table in a form limited to in-frame rearrangements. Some clones are lacking; in checked studies, under half of them reflect an unresolved V gene, and why the rest are absent is not known. V, J and clone size are taken as reported in that table, and D and trimming were inferred from the DNA itself. The sample has roughly 250,000 clones on record, almost 85% of them singletons. The top ten clones comprise 2% of the sample.

The CDR1 and CDR2 encoded by the germline V gene (reference sequence) are SEHNR and FQNEAQ. Including the terminal cysteine and phenylalanine, the CDR3 comprises 14 residues. Only CDR3 DNA remains: 42 bases, in frame from the first base. Trimming removed 1 base from V and 2 bases from J, leaving 8 bases between the germline ends. Sequencing was done on a sample of PBMCs. The sequence was obtained from a woman aged 40 to 50 in good health and CMV-seropositive. This receptor chain uses TRBV7-9 and TRBJ2-5, with TRBD1 perhaps the D gene, on 5 matching bases. DNA sequence: TGTGCCAGCAGCTTAGGAAGGACACAAGAGACCCAGTACTTC. Its amino acids are CASSLGRTQETQYF.